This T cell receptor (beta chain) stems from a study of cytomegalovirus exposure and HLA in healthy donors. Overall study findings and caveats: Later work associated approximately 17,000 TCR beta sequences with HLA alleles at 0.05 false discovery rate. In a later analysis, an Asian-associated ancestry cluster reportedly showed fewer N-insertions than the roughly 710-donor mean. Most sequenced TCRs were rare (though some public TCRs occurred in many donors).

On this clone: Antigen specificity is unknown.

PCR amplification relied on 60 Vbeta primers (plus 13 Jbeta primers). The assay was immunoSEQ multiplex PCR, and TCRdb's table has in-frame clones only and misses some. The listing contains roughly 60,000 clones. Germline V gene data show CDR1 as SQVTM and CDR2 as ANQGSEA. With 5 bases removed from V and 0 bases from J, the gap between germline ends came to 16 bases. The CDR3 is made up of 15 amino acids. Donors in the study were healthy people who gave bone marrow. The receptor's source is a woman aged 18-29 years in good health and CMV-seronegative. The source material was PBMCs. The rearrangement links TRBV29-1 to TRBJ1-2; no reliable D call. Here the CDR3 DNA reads TGCAGCGTTTTCTCAATGTGGCCCACTAACTATGGCTACACCTTC. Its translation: CSVFSMWPTNYGYTF.